These 7 T cell receptor beta chains came from one sample sequenced in a study of T cell repertoires in cytomegalovirus infection. MiXCR, run by TCRdb on the reads, gives a single entry per CDR3 protein. The data contain under 350,000 distinct CDR3 sequences, over 7.5% of them singletons. Sequenced material: PBMCs. The receptors here all came from a human donor in good health (CMV status not recorded). Some clones in this sample may be carry-over from other donors' samples.

Ten or more counts support this clonotype. The chain couples TRBV7-9 to TRBJ2-3; D is uncertain. The V end lost 8 bases, the J end lost 2 bases, and 5 bases lay between the germline ends. Germline CDR1 SEHNR, CDR2 FQNEAQ (reference sequence). The CDR3 is 11 amino acids. CDR3 in DNA: TGTGCCAGCGTATTCACAGATACGCAGTATTTT. Translation: CASVFTDTQYF.

This clonotype was recorded at least ten times. The V call is TRBV20-1, the J call TRBJ2-3, with D perhaps matching TRBD2 (6 bases). The CDR3 sequence is 15 residues long. Germline CDR1 DFQATT, CDR2 SNEGSKA (reference sequence). Between the trimmed V and J ends, which lost 1 base and 2 bases, there was a span of 13 bases. This CDR3 reads CSARGTTDNTDTQYF. CDR3 DNA sequence: TGCAGTGCTAGAGGGACTACCGACAACACAGATACGCAGTATTTT.

This clonotype was recorded many times. V gene TRBV7-9 combines with J gene TRBJ2-1, with 11 bases fitting TRBD2. The germline CDR1 and CDR2 sequences are SEHNR and FQNEAQ (reference sequence). Trimming cost V 4 bases and J 10 bases; bases outside gene matches: 6. The CDR3 length is 14 residues. The DNA for the CDR3 is TGTGCCAGCAGCTCGACTAGCGGGGACGCCGAGCAGTTCTTC. Encoded protein: CASSSTSGDAEQFF.

This clonotype was counted between two and nine times. V is TRBV4-3 and J is TRBJ2-1; no clear D gene. Germline V gene lookup returns CDR1 LGHNA and CDR2 YSLEER. The CDR3 contains 15 residues. The V end lost 0 bases, the J end lost 6 bases, and 12 bases lay between the germline ends. The CDR3: CASSQEFDSSNEQFF. In DNA, the CDR3 is TGCGCCAGCAGCCAAGAGTTCGACTCATCCAATGAGCAGTTCTTC.

This clonotype was counted between two and nine times. V usage is TRBV19 and J usage is TRBJ2-1; 9 bases line up with TRBD1. CDR3 size: 13 residues. Unmatched junction bases numbered 4, after V lost 9 bases and J lost 4 bases. CDR1 and CDR2 (germline): LNHDA, SQIVND (reference sequence). CDR3 region: CASGQGFYNEQFF. CDR3 bases: TGTGCCAGCGGACAGGGGTTTTACAATGAGCAGTTCTTC.

This clonotype was recorded at least ten times. The rearrangement joins TRBV7-6 to TRBJ2-1, with TRBD2 as a possible D gene (5 bases). The CDR3 consists of 14 residues. Germline V lookup: CDR1 SGHVS, CDR2 FNYEAQ. V lost 4 bases to trimming and J lost 7 bases, with 14 bases between them. This CDR3 is CASSSWPGRNEQFF. The CDR3 bases are TGTGCCAGCAGCTCCTGGCCGGGGAGAAATGAGCAGTTCTTC.

This clonotype was observed at least ten times. The chain couples TRBV5-1 to TRBJ1-4; TRBD1 matches at 7 bases. Trimming took 4 bases from V and 0 from J; bases not matched to a gene: 6. The CDR3 consists of 16 residues. Looked up from germline, CDR1 is SGHRS and CDR2 is YFSETQ. The CDR3 DNA reads TGCGCCAGCAGCCTCGGACAGGCTGCAACTAATGAAAAACTGTTTTTT. As protein: CASSLGQAATNEKLFF.